This is a list of T cell receptor beta chains from one sample in a study of cytomegalovirus exposure and HLA in healthy donors. TCRdb keeps only in-frame clones here, not all; method: immunoSEQ multiplex PCR. The sample records about 340,000 clones, 80% to 90% being singletons. The material sequenced was PBMCs. These receptors were taken from a young woman in good health and CMV-seronegative. Both conserved end residues are part of each CDR3.

cdr3_aa j_call v_call
CASSLGGLAVHEQYF TRBJ2-7 TRBV5-6
CATSANPSGSYEQYF TRBJ2-7 TRBV15
CASSVELAGETQYF TRBJ2-5 TRBV9
CASSESVSGGPISYEQYF TRBJ2-7 TRBV25-1
CASSARDRVTGELFF TRBJ2-2 TRBV5-6
CASTTGDYQPQHF TRBJ1-5 TRBV6-1
CASTLGGTSETQYF TRBJ2-5 TRBV13
CASSLRGGRFVEAFF TRBJ1-1 TRBV5-6
CASSATGDYGYTF TRBJ1-2 TRBV25-1
CASDRGDETQYF TRBJ2-5 TRBV21-1
CASSPLLTTDTQYF TRBJ2-3 TRBV4-3
CASSSTSGVLETQYF TRBJ2-5 TRBV7-9
CASSSQISYGYTF TRBJ1-2 TRBV5-6
CASSSGTQTGYGYTF TRBJ1-2 TRBV27